The 10 T cell receptor beta chains reported below all come from one sample, sequenced in a study of blood T cell repertoires in COVID-19. Here immunoSEQ multiplex PCR was the method, and the copy in TCRdb shows in-frame clones only, minus some. The table has approximately 150,000 clones, about 76% seen once; the top ten hold 7% to 10%. Input material: peripheral blood. All receptors come from a human donor in a cohort sampled during active COVID-19.

In this sample, this clone turned up once. The chain recombines TRBV5-1 with TRBJ1-2; 10 nucleotides agree with TRBD1. The CDR3 contains 15 residues. Trimming at V came to 4 bases and at J to 8 bases, leaving 11 bases not matched to a gene. CDR1 is SGHRS, CDR2 YFSETQ, per germline. Here the CDR3 DNA reads TGCGCCAGCAGCGAACCGGGACAGGGGTTCTGGGGCTACACCTTC. Residues: CASSEPGQGFWGYTF.

The rearrangement uses TRBV29-1 and TRBJ1-2; D call uncertain. There are 12 residues in the CDR3. The germline gives CDR1 SQVTM, CDR2 ANQGSEA. V was pared by 4 bases and J by 6 bases, with 12 bases between. The chain's CDR3 is CSVVLAQDGYTF. Here the CDR3 DNA reads TGCAGCGTTGTTCTCGCTCAGGATGGCTACACCTTC.

The chain combines TRBV7-7 with TRBJ2-2, with a weak D call TRBD2 (5 bases). Germline CDR1 SSHAT, CDR2 FNYEAQ (reference sequence). The CDR3 consists of 16 residues. Trimming removed 6 bases from V and 0 bases from J, with 14 bases in between. In DNA, the CDR3 is TGTGCCAGCAGTAGCCCGGGGATCGCGAACACCGGGGAGCTGTTTTTT. It specifies CASSSPGIANTGELFF.

The chain uses TRBV5-6 and TRBJ2-3; the D gene is possibly TRBD1 (6 bases). V dropped 5 bases and J dropped 3 bases, with 16 bases sitting between them. The V gene's germline CDR1 is SGHDT and CDR2 YYEEEE. The CDR3 totals 15 residues. CDR3 DNA: TGTGCCAGCAGTTCCGGACAGTCCGGAACAGATACGCAGTATTTT. This sequence encodes CASSSGQSGTDTQYF.

The V gene is TRBV4-1, the J gene TRBJ2-5; 7 nucleotides match TRBD2. The V gene end was trimmed by 0 bases and the J gene end by 2 bases; junction bases not matched to a gene: 6. This CDR3 region has 16 residues. Looked up from germline, CDR1 is MGHRA and CDR2 is YSYEKL. CDR3 DNA sequence: TGCGCCAGCAGCCAAGAGGGGAGGGCCCTACAAGAGACCCAGTACTTC. Protein product: CASSQEGRALQETQYF.

This chain uses TRBV7-9 with TRBJ2-7, with TRBD2 matching over 7 bases. Germline V gene sequence: CDR1 SEHNR, CDR2 FQNEAQ (reference sequence). CDR3 size: 15 residues. After removal of 7 bases from V and 4 bases from J, the junction contained 13 bases not matched to a gene. The CDR3 region is CASTGGGRANYEQYF. The CDR3 region has the DNA TGTGCCAGCACCGGGGGAGGGAGGGCCAATTACGAGCAGTACTTC.

The chain joins TRBV9 to TRBJ2-6; 7 bases align to TRBD1. This CDR3 spans 18 amino acids. J gave up 4 bases and V 3 bases, and 13 bases lay outside the gene matches. Germline CDR1 and CDR2: SGDLS and YYNGEE. The CDR3 DNA reads as TGTGCCAGCAGCGACCGGGACAGTTCCTCCTCCGGGGCCAACGTCCTGACTTTC. As protein: CASSDRDSSSSGANVLTF.

This chain joins TRBV28 and TRBJ2-7; weak D call: TRBD1 (5 bases). V gave up 3 bases and J gave up 3 bases, with 12 bases separating them. Germline lookup yields CDR1 MDHEN and CDR2 SYDVKM. The CDR3 loop spans 14 amino acids. The CDR3 here is CASSFQGTLYEQYF. DNA for the CDR3: TGTGCCAGCAGTTTTCAGGGTACCCTCTACGAGCAGTACTTC.

The V gene is TRBV6-6, the J gene TRBJ2-7; TRBD2 matches 13 bases. From germline, CDR1 is MNHNY and CDR2 SVGAGI (reference sequence). The J segment lost 7 bases and the V segment lost 3 bases, leaving 6 bases of the junction unmatched. The CDR3 totals 15 residues. The CDR3 here is CASSYRGLAGEEQYF. CDR3 DNA sequence: TGTGCCAGCAGTTATAGAGGACTAGCGGGAGAGGAGCAGTACTTC.

The chain combines TRBV7-9 with TRBJ2-5, with 8 bases aligning to TRBD2. The V and J ends lost 4 bases and 1 base, in that order; junction bases with no gene match: 8. The germline CDR1 and CDR2 sequences are SEHNR and FQNEAQ (reference sequence). The CDR3 is 16 amino acids. The CDR3 sequence is CASSWELAAIQETQYF. CDR3 DNA sequence: TGTGCCAGCAGCTGGGAACTAGCGGCCATCCAAGAGACCCAGTACTTC.